This record looks at one T cell receptor (beta chain) sequence and its context. The data were obtained in a study of T cell responses to AZD1222 COVID-19 vaccine. V lost 0 bases and J lost 2, with 11 bases in between. This CDR3 spans 16 amino acids. Germline loops: CDR1 LGHNA, CDR2 YSLEER. Assay: immunoSEQ multiplex PCR; the TCRdb copy retains only in-frame clones and omits some. The sample carries 100,000 to 120,000 clones, approximately 88% recorded once. The rearrangement uses TRBV4-3 and TRBJ2-1, with TRBD1 as a possible D gene (5 bases). The TCR originated in an adult who received the AZD1222 COVID-19 vaccine. The sample consisted of peripheral blood, taken 28 days after the second AZD1222 dose. CDR3 bases: TGCGCCAGCAGCCAAGAAGACAGTCCCCCCTACAATGAGCAGTTCTTC. Encoded protein: CASSQEDSPPYNEQFF.